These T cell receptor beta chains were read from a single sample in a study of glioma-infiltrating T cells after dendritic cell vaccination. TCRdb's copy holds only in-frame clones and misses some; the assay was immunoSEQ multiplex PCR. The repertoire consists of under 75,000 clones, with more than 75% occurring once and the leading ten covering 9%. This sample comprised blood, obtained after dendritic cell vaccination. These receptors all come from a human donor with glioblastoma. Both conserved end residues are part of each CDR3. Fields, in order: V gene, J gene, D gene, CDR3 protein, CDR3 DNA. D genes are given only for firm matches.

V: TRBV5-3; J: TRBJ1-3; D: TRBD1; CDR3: CARSLTGTGSSGNTIYF; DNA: TGTGCCAGAAGCTTAACCGGGACAGGGAGCTCTGGAAACACCATATATTTT
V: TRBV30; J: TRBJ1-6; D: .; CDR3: CAWSPEAWLGSPLHF; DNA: TGTGCCTGGAGCCCGGAGGCTTGGCTGGGTTCACCCCTCCACTTT
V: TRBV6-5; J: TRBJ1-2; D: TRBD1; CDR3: CASSDGTARGGYTF; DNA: TGTGCCAGCAGTGACGGGACAGCCAGGGGTGGCTACACCTTC
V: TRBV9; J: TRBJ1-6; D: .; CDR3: CASSFRGGGIGDSPLHF; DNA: TGTGCCAGCAGCTTCCGAGGGGGGGGGATCGGCGATTCACCCCTCCACTTT
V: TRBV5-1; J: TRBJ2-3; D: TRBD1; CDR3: CASSLAMAGTGVDTQYF; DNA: TGCGCCAGCAGCTTGGCAATGGCCGGCACAGGGGTAGATACGCAGTATTTT
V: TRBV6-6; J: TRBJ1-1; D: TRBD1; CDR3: CATRWRGRDTEAFF; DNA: TGTGCCACAAGGTGGAGGGGGCGGGATACTGAAGCTTTCTTT
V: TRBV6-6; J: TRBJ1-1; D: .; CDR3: CASSFTGTPNTEAFF; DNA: TGTGCCAGCAGTTTTACCGGGACACCGAACACTGAAGCTTTCTTT
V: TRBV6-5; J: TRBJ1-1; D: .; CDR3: CASSFYWRSEAFF; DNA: TGTGCCAGCAGTTTTTATTGGAGATCTGAAGCTTTCTTT
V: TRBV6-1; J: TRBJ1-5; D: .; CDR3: CASVGQSNQPQHF; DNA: TGTGCCAGCGTTGGACAGAGCAATCAGCCCCAGCATTTT
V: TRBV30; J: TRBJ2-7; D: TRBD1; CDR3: CAWTTGQGRDF; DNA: TGTGCCTGGACCACCGGACAGGGGAGGGACTTC